The 29 T cell receptor beta chains in this list originate from one sample, sequenced in a study of neoadjuvant nivolumab and ipilimumab in lung cancer. Clones were sequenced by immunoSEQ multiplex PCR, and TCRdb holds only the in-frame ones, with some missing. The table has 8,500 to 10,000 clones, 70% to 80% seen once. The starting material was tumor tissue, obtained after neoadjuvant nivolumab, alone or with ipilimumab, at or shortly before surgery. These receptors were taken from an adult with non-small cell lung cancer. Some clones in this sample may be carry-over from other donors' samples.

The chain uses TRBV18 and TRBJ1-3; no reliable D call. Germline V CDR1 and CDR2: KGHSH, LQKENI. V lost 6 bases, J lost 3 bases, and 15 bases lay in between. This CDR3 comprises 15 residues. This chain's CDR3 is CASSPQTTIGNTIYF. CDR3 nucleotide sequence: TGTGCCAGCTCTCCGCAGACGACAATTGGAAACACCATATATTTT.

This rearrangement joins TRBV7-6 to TRBJ1-6; TRBD1 is a possible D gene (6 bases). Trimming took 5 bases from V and 2 from J, leaving 10 bases between them. CDR1 SGHVS and CDR2 FNYEAQ come from the germline V gene. The CDR3 extends over 15 amino acids. CDR3 residues: CASSPGTPYNSPLHF. DNA for the CDR3: TGTGCCAGCAGCCCGGGGACACCCTATAATTCACCCCTCCACTTT.

The chain has TRBV2 and TRBJ2-7, with no clear D. From germline, CDR1 is SNHLY and CDR2 FYNNEI. The CDR3 has 10 amino acids. Trimming stripped 6 bases from V and 7 bases from J, with 7 bases between. The CDR3 reads CASRFVEQYF. The CDR3 nucleotides read TGTGCCAGCAGGTTCGTGGAGCAGTACTTC.

The chain couples TRBV7-2 to TRBJ2-7; 10 bases match TRBD1. This CDR3 has 15 residues. Germline V lookup: CDR1 SGHTA, CDR2 FQGNSA. V lost 3 bases, J lost 5 bases, and 7 bases stayed unmatched. The CDR3 DNA is TGTGCCAGCAGCTTCCCCCGGGACAGGGGCCACGAGCAGTACTTC. This codes for CASSFPRDRGHEQYF.

The chain carries TRBV30 and TRBJ2-3; TRBD2 agrees at 7 bases. Looked up from germline, CDR1 is GTSNPN and CDR2 is SVGIG (reference sequence). The V segment lost 5 bases and the J segment 2 bases; nucleotides outside the gene matches: 7. The CDR3 length is 14 residues. The CDR3 loop is CAWVTSRYTDTQYF. The CDR3, as DNA: TGTGCCTGGGTGACTAGCAGATACACAGATACGCAGTATTTT.

The V and J genes are TRBV9 and TRBJ2-4; D call uncertain. Between the trimmed V and J ends, which lost 3 bases and 4 bases, there was a span of 5 bases. Germline CDR1 SGDLS, CDR2 YYNGEE. CDR3 length: 12 amino acids. The CDR3 DNA follows: TGTGCCAGCAGCGGTCAAAAAAACATTCAGTACTTC. Protein product: CASSGQKNIQYF.

The chain has TRBV27 and TRBJ2-7, with D hard to call. Trimming cost V 10 bases and J 5 bases, with 12 bases left between them. The CDR3 spans 11 residues. CDR1 and CDR2 (germline): MNHEY, SMNVEV (reference sequence). The CDR3 DNA is TGTGCCACTGGGATGTGGGACGAGCAGTACTTC. It translates to CATGMWDEQYF.

The V and J genes are TRBV7-9 and TRBJ2-1, with 7 nucleotides matching TRBD2. Germline lookup yields CDR1 SEHNR and CDR2 FQNEAQ (reference sequence). V trimming: 5 bases; J trimming: 3 bases; junction bases outside the gene matches: 7. This CDR3 is 15 amino acids long. The CDR3 region has the DNA TGTGCCAGCAGCACCGACCCTAGCGGCTACAATGAGCAGTTCTTC. Translated, it gives CASSTDPSGYNEQFF.

This chain connects TRBV18 to TRBJ1-5, with D possibly being TRBD1 (5 bases). The CDR3 consists of 15 residues. The germline V gene encodes CDR1 KGHSH and CDR2 LQKENI. Between the trimmed V and J ends, which lost 3 bases and 4 bases, there was a span of 13 bases. The DNA of the CDR3 is TGTGCCAGCTCACCCCCGGGACGGGTGAATCAGCCCCAGCATTTT. Its translation: CASSPPGRVNQPQHF.

A single count supports this clone. The V and J genes are TRBV7-8 and TRBJ1-2, with a weak D call TRBD1 (5 bases). V lost 5 bases and J 7 bases, leaving 14 bases between the germline ends. Per the germline V gene, CDR1 is SGHVS and CDR2 is FQNEAQ. The CDR3 has 13 residues. The CDR3 protein is CASSARGERGYTF. Written as DNA, the CDR3 is TGTGCCAGCAGCGCACGGGGGGAGCGTGGCTACACCTTC.

The chain uses TRBV6-5 and TRBJ1-6; TRBD1 aligns across 7 bases. The germline V gene encodes CDR1 MNHEY and CDR2 SVGAGI. This CDR3 is built from 15 residues. The V gene end was trimmed by 7 bases and the J gene end by 8 bases; junction bases not matched to a gene: 11. The CDR3 coding sequence is TGTGCCAGCACCCTGACAGGGCAAGGGGATTCACCCCTCCACTTT. It is translated as CASTLTGQGDSPLHF.

The chain is built from TRBV15 and TRBJ2-2; TRBD1 might be the D (5 bases). V shed 1 base and J shed 4 bases, with 10 bases lying between them. In germline, CDR1 is LNHNV, CDR2 YYDKDF (reference sequence). This CDR3 is built from 15 residues. CDR3 bases: TGTGCCACCAGCAGAGGTCCAGGGTCCACCGGGGAGCTGTTTTTT. Its translation is CATSRGPGSTGELFF. Based on the CDR3 plus reference TRBV15 and TRBJ2-2, the full variable domain is DAMVIQNPRYQVTQFGKPVTLSCSQTLNHNVMYWYQQKSSQAPKLLFHYYDKDFNNEADTPDNFQSRRPNTSFCFLDIRSPGLGDTAMYLCATSRGPGSTGELFFGEGSRLTVL.

The chain couples TRBV7-2 to TRBJ2-5; D call uncertain. The CDR3 sequence is 13 residues long. V gave up 0 bases and J gave up 4 bases, with 6 bases separating them. Germline lookup yields CDR1 SGHTA and CDR2 FQGNSA. The CDR3 coding sequence is TGTGCCAGCAGCTTAGCTGGGTTAGAGACCCAGTACTTC. Its protein is CASSLAGLETQYF.

The rearrangement joins TRBV11-2 to TRBJ2-7; no firm D call. The CDR3 runs 15 residues. Per the germline V gene, CDR1 is SGHAT and CDR2 is FQNNGV. Trimming removed 4 bases at V and 0 bases at J, with 13 bases between. The CDR3 region has the DNA TGTGCCAGCAGCTACCTTTGGGGAACCTCCTACGAGCAGTACTTC. It translates to CASSYLWGTSYEQYF.

The V and J genes are TRBV2 and TRBJ1-2; maybe TRBD1 (6 bases). CDR3 length: 15 residues. CDR1 and CDR2 (germline): SNHLY, FYNNEI. The V end lost 7 bases, the J end lost 4 bases, and 19 bases lay between the germline ends. The CDR3 loop is CASKSSGGAPYGYTF. The CDR3 DNA sequence: TGTGCCAGCAAATCAAGCGGGGGGGCACCCTATGGCTACACCTTC.

As for this clone: The junction differs from germline at one of its ends, possibly a read error. This sequence joins TRBV6-6 and TRBJ2-6; unclear D gene. This CDR3 has 13 amino acids. Germline V gene data show CDR1 as MNHNY and CDR2 as SVGAGI (reference sequence). CDR3 bases: TGTGCCAGCAGTGACTCTGGGGCCAACGTCCTGACTTTC. It codes for CASSDSGANVLTF.

The chain employs TRBV6-5 and TRBJ2-3, with TRBD2 as a possible D gene (7 bases). V was trimmed by 0 bases and J by 2 bases, leaving 9 bases between them. Germline V gene sequence: CDR1 MNHEY, CDR2 SVGAGI. The CDR3 has 15 residues. The CDR3 loop is CASSYSGGPTDTQYF. The CDR3 DNA sequence: TGTGCCAGCAGTTACTCGGGGGGGCCCACAGATACGCAGTATTTT.

This sequence joins TRBV7-2 and TRBJ1-1; 7 bases are a match to TRBD1. With V trimmed by 3 bases and J by 4 bases, 5 bases remained unmatched. Germline-derived CDR1 and CDR2 are SGHTA and FQGNSA. The CDR3 consists of 14 residues. The CDR3 coding sequence is TGTGCCAGCAGCTTTAAGACAGGGCCCACTGAAGCTTTCTTT. It is translated as CASSFKTGPTEAFF.

This chain joins TRBV6-1 and TRBJ1-1; no clear D. Trimming left V 5 bases short and J 8 bases short, with 21 bases between. Germline lookup yields CDR1 MNHNS and CDR2 SASEGT. The CDR3 consists of 15 residues. CDR3 in amino acids: CASSRTTGSNHEAFF. The CDR3 coding sequence is TGTGCCAGCAGTCGAACGACCGGGTCCAACCACGAAGCTTTCTTT.

The J gene is TRBJ2-7, the V gene TRBV7-2; D is ambiguous. Between the trimmed V and J ends, which lost 4 bases and 4 bases, there was a span of 8 bases. The CDR3 length is 12 residues. CDR1 and CDR2 (germline): SGHTA, FQGNSA. The CDR3 DNA reads TGTGCCAGCAGCTACCCCCGTTACGAGCAGTACTTC. Translated, it gives CASSYPRYEQYF.

V gene TRBV9 combines with J gene TRBJ2-2; D is unclear. Deletions cut 2 bases from V and 3 bases from J, with 14 bases between. Germline CDR1 reads SGDLS; CDR2 reads YYNGEE. This CDR3 spans 16 amino acids. The CDR3 DNA reads as TGTGCCAGCAGCGTCGACGGTACGGTAGACACCGGGGAGCTGTTTTTT. Encoded protein: CASSVDGTVDTGELFF.

A note on this clone: One junction end does not reproduce the germline sequence, and a read error may be involved. The CDR3 DNA reads as TGTGCTAGTGGTTTGGGGGCGACTCCTGGCGTAGAGTTT. This encodes CASGLGATPGVEF. The rearrangement uses TRBV12-5 and TRBJ1-1; D is undetermined. Germline V gives CDR1 LGHNT, CDR2 FRNRAP. This CDR3 has 13 amino acids.

This chain links TRBV7-9 with TRBJ2-7; weak D call: TRBD1 (6 bases). Trimming shortened V by 4 bases and J by 2 bases, and 15 bases separated the two germline ends. This CDR3 is built from 15 residues. The germline gives CDR1 SEHNR, CDR2 FQNEAQ (reference sequence). CDR3 amino acids: CASSSDRQVPYEQYF. DNA for the CDR3: TGTGCCAGCAGCTCCGATAGACAGGTCCCCTACGAGCAGTACTTC.

V is TRBV6-5 and J is TRBJ2-6; no clear D. The V gene's germline CDR1 is MNHEY and CDR2 SVGAGI. V shed 4 bases and J shed 0 bases, with 10 bases lying between them. The CDR3 runs 16 residues. As DNA, the CDR3 is TGTGCCAGCAGTTTTCGACGGATCTCTGGGGCCAACGTCCTGACTTTC. This sequence encodes CASSFRRISGANVLTF.

This chain joins TRBV7-2 and TRBJ2-2; D gene unclear. CDR1 is SGHTA and CDR2 is FQGNSA in the germline V gene. The CDR3 extends over 12 amino acids. The ends were cut back, 7 bases at V and 8 bases at J, with 11 bases in the middle. CDR3 sequence (DNA): TGTGCCAGCACTTCGCTTTGGGGGGAGCTGTTTTTT. Amino acid sequence: CASTSLWGELFF.

The chain links TRBV27 to TRBJ1-1; TRBD1 is a possible D gene (5 bases). CDR3 length: 15 residues. CDR1 and CDR2 from the germline V gene are MNHEY and SMNVEV (reference sequence). Trimming pared 8 bases from V and 4 bases from J, leaving 20 bases between. The CDR3 region has the DNA TGTGCCAGCCAAAAGTGGGGGAGTCGAGGCACTGAAGCTTTCTTT. Its protein is CASQKWGSRGTEAFF.

This sequence joins TRBV6-4 and TRBJ1-2, with 8 bases that match TRBD1. Trimming took 6 bases from V and 1 from J; bases not matched to a gene: 10. This CDR3 spans 16 amino acids. Germline CDR1 MRHNA, CDR2 SNTAGT. The CDR3 here is CASRFWTGHHNYGYTF. The CDR3 nucleotides read TGTGCCAGCAGATTCTGGACAGGGCATCATAACTATGGCTACACCTTC.

This clone was found a few times. Within the sample, other DNA sequences also encode this same CDR3. This chain connects TRBV27 to TRBJ1-1; no firm D call. Germline-derived CDR1 and CDR2 are MNHEY and SMNVEV (reference sequence). V was pared by 6 bases and J by 0 bases, with 8 bases between. This CDR3 has 13 amino acids. CDR3 sequence: CASRNDLNTEAFF. The CDR3 DNA is TGTGCCAGCAGGAATGACCTGAACACTGAAGCTTTCTTT.

The V gene is TRBV28, the J gene TRBJ1-1; D might be TRBD1 (5 bases). CDR1 is MDHEN and CDR2 is SYDVKM in the germline V gene. The CDR3 covers 14 residues. V lost 7 bases and J lost 2, with 14 bases in between. The CDR3 protein is CASTAQVGNTEAFF. CDR3 coding DNA: TGTGCCAGCACCGCACAGGTAGGCAACACTGAAGCTTTCTTT.